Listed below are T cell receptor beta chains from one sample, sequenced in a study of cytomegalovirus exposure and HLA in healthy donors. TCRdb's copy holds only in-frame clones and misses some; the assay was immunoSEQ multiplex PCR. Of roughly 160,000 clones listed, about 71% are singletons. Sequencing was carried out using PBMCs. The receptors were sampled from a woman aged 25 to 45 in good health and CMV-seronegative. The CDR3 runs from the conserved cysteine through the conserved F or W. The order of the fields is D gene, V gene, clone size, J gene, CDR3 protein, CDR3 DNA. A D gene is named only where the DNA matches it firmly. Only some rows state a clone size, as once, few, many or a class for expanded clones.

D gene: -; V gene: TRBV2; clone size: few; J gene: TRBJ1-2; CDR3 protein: CASNEAGEDGGYTF; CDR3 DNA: TGTGCCAGCAATGAGGCAGGGGAAGATGGCGGCTACACCTTC
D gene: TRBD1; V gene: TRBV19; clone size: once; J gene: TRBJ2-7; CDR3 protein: CASSKDRPPYEQYF; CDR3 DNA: TGTGCCAGTAGTAAGGACAGGCCTCCCTACGAGCAGTACTTC
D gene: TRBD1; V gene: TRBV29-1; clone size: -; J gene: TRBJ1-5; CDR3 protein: CSVSQGGGQPQHF; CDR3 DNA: TGCAGCGTTTCACAGGGGGGCGGCCAGCCCCAGCATTTT
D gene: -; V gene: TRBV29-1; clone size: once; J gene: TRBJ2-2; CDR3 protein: CSASRGLGTGELFF; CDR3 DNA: TGCAGCGCCTCCAGGGGCCTTGGCACCGGGGAGCTGTTTTTT
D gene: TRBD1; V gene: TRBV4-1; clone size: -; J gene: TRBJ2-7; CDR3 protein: CASSAPGQSYEQYF; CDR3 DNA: TGCGCCAGCAGCGCACCGGGACAGAGCTACGAGCAGTACTTC
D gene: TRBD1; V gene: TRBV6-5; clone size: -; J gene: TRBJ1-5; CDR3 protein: CASSTDRGSNQPQHF; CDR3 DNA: TGTGCCAGCAGTACGGACAGGGGAAGCAATCAGCCCCAGCATTTT
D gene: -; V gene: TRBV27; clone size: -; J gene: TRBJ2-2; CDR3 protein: CASSLYSGGGGGELFF; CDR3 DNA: TGTGCCAGCAGTTTATACTCTGGGGGAGGAGGCGGGGAGCTGTTTTTT
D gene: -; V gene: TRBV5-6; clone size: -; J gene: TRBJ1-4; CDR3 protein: CASSLGRGFSGANEKLFF; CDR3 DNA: TGTGCCAGCAGCTTGGGGCGCGGATTCAGTGGAGCTAATGAAAAACTGTTTTTT
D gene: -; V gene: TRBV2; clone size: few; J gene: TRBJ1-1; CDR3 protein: CASSEDGNTEAFF; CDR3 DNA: TGTGCCAGCAGTGAAGACGGGAACACTGAAGCTTTCTTT
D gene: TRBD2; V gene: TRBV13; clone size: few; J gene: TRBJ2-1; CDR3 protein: CASAGTRLYNEQFF; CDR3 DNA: TGTGCCAGTGCCGGGACTAGACTTTACAATGAGCAGTTCTTC
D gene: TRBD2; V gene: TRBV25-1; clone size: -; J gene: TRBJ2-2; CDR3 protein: CASSEFGSGGILSGELLF; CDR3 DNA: TGTGCCAGCAGTGAATTTGGTAGCGGGGGGATACTTAGCGGGGAGCTGCTTTTT
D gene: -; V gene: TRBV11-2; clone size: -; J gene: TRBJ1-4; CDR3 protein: CASSARRGELFF; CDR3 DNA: TGTGCCAGCAGCGCCCGAAGGGGCGAACTGTTTTTT
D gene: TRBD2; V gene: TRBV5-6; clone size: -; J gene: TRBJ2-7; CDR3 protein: CASSWGTSDEQYF; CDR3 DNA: TGTGCCAGCAGCTGGGGGACTAGCGACGAGCAGTACTTC
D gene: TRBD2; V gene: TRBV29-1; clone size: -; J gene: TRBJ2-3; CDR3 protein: CSAETSGRRGTDTQYF; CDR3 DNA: TGCAGCGCCGAGACTAGCGGGAGGCGGGGCACAGATACGCAGTATTTT
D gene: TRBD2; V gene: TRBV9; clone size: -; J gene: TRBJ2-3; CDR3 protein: CASGRGGTDTQYF; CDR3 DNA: TGTGCCAGCGGACGGGGGGGAACAGATACGCAGTATTTT
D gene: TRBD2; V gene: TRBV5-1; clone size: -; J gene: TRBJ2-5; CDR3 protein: CASSRGGGVETQYF; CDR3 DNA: TGCGCCAGCAGCCGGGGGGGCGGAGTGGAGACCCAGTACTTC
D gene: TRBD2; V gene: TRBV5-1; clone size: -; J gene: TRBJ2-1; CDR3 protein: CASSLGLAGVEEQFF; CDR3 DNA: TGCGCCAGCAGCTTGGGACTAGCGGGAGTGGAGGAGCAGTTCTTC
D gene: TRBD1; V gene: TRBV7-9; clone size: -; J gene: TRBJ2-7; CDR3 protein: CASSFHLRGQGRYEQYF; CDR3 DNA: TGTGCCAGCAGTTTTCATCTCCGGGGACAGGGACGCTACGAGCAGTACTTC
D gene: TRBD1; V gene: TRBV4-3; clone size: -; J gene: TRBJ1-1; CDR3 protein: CASSQDRGYTEAFF; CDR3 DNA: TGCGCCAGCAGCCAGGACAGGGGGTACACTGAAGCTTTCTTT
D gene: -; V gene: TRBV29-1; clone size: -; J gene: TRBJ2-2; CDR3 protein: CSLRDTYTGELFF; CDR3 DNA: TGCAGCTTGAGGGACACATACACCGGGGAGCTGTTTTTT
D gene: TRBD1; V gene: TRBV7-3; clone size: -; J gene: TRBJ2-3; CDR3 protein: CASSLTGSTDTQYF; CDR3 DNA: TGTGCCAGCAGCTTGACAGGGAGCACAGATACGCAGTATTTT
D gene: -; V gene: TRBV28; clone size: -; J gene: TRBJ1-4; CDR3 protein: CASSLRPSNEKLFF; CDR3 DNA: TGTGCCAGCAGTCTACGTCCGAGTAATGAAAAACTGTTTTTT
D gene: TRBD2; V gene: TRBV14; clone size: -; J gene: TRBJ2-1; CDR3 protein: CASSYGLAGDEQFF; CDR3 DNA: TGTGCCAGCAGCTACGGACTAGCGGGAGATGAGCAGTTCTTC
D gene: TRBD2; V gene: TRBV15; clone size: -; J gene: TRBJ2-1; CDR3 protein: CATTKRSTSVTNEQFF; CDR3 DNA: TGTGCCACCACCAAAAGGAGCACTAGCGTAACCAATGAGCAGTTCTTC
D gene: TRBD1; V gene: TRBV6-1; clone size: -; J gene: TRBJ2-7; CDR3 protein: CASSTDRAGEQYF; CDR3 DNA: TGTGCCAGCAGTACGGACAGGGCGGGCGAGCAGTACTTC
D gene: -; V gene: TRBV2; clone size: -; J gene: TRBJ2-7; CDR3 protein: CASSENGVAGVLYF; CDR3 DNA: TGTGCCAGCAGTGAGAATGGTGTGGCAGGGGTTCTGTACTTC
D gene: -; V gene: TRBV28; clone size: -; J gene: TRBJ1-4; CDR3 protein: CASSSSYGSVGEKLFF; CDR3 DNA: TGTGCCAGCAGTTCTAGCTATGGGAGTGTTGGTGAAAAACTGTTTTTT
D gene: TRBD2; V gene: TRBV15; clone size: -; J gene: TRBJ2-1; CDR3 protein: CATSRGTSGNNEQFF; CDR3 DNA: TGTGCCACCAGCAGAGGGACTAGCGGTAACAATGAGCAGTTCTTC
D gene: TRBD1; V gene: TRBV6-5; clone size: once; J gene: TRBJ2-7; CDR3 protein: CASRGTGPTYEQYF; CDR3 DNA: TGTGCCAGCAGGGGGACAGGTCCAACCTACGAGCAGTACTTC
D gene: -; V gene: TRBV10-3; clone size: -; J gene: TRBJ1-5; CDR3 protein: CAIKRDGNQPQHF; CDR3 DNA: TGTGCCATCAAGAGGGATGGCAATCAGCCCCAGCATTTT
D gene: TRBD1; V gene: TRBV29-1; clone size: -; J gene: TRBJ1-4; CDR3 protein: CSVGQGGEKLFF; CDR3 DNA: TGCAGCGTTGGACAGGGTGGTGAAAAACTGTTTTTT
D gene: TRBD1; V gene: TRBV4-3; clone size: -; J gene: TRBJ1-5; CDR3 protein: CASSQEGRGRGNQPQHF; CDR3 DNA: TGCGCCAGCAGCCAAGAAGGCAGGGGGAGAGGAAATCAGCCCCAGCATTTT
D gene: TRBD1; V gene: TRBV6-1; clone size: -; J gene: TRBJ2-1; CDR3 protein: CASSEAPTGQLNNEQFF; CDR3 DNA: TGTGCCAGCAGTGAAGCTCCAACGGGACAGCTTAACAATGAGCAGTTCTTC
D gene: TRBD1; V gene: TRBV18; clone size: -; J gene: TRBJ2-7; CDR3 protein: CASSYRGYNEQYF; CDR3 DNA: TGTGCCAGCTCGTACAGGGGGTACAACGAGCAGTACTTC
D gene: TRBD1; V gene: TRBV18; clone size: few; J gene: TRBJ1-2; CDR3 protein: CASSETGGYTF; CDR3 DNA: TGTGCCAGCTCAGAGACAGGGGGCTACACCTTC
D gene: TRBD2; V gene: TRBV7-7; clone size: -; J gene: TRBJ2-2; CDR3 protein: CASSTRLAGGPGLLTGELFF; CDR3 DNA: TGTGCCAGCAGCACAAGACTAGCGGGGGGGCCGGGGCTTCTCACCGGGGAGCTGTTTTTT
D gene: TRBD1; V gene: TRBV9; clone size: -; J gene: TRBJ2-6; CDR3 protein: CASSVEGAYGANVLTF; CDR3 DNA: TGTGCCAGCAGCGTAGAGGGGGCGTATGGGGCCAACGTCCTGACTTTC
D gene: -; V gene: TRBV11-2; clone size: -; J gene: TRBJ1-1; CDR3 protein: CASSLGVVEYTEAFF; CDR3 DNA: TGTGCCAGCAGCTTAGGAGTCGTCGAGTACACTGAAGCTTTCTTT
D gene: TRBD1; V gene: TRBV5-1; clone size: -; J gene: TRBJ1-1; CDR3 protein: CASSLRQGTTEAFF; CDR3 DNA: TGCGCCAGCAGCCTCCGACAGGGGACCACTGAAGCTTTCTTT
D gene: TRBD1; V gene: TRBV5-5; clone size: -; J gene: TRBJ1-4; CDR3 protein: CASSRDLGQGNEKLFF; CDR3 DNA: TGTGCCAGCAGTAGGGATTTGGGACAGGGAAATGAAAAACTGTTTTTT
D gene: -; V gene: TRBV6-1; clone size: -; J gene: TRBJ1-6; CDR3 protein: CASSRNRDNSPLHF; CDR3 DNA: TGTGCCAGCAGTAGAAACAGGGACAATTCACCCCTCCACTTT
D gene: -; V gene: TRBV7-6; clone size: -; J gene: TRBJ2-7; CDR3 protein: CASSLGGGPYEQYF; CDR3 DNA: TGTGCCAGCAGCTTAGGAGGGGGACCCTACGAGCAGTACTTC
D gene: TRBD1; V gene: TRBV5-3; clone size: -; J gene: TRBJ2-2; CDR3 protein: CATTGGTGELFF; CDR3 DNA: TGTGCCACCACAGGGGGTACCGGGGAGCTGTTTTTT
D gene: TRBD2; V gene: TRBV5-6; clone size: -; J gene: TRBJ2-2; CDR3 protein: CASGSAGGITGELFF; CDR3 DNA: TGTGCCAGCGGATCAGCGGGAGGGATCACCGGGGAGCTGTTTTTT
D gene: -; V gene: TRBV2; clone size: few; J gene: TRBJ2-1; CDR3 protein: CASSKEGVTYNEQFF; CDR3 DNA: TGTGCCAGCAGTAAGGAGGGAGTCACCTACAATGAGCAGTTCTTC
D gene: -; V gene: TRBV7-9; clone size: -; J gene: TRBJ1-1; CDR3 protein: CASSPPRPSGTEAFF; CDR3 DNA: TGTGCCAGCAGCCCTCCTCGGCCTTCCGGGACTGAAGCTTTCTTT
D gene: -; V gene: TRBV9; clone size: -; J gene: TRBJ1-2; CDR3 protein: CASSVEGGYGYTF; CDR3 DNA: TGTGCCAGCAGCGTAGAGGGGGGGTATGGCTACACCTTC
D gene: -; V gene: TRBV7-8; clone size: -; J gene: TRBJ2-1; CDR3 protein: CASSLGVSSYNEQFF; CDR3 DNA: TGTGCCAGCAGCTTGGGCGTCAGCTCCTACAATGAGCAGTTCTTC
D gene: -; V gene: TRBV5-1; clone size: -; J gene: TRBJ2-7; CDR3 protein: CASSSGQRTGEQYF; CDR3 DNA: TGCGCCAGCAGCTCCGGACAGAGAACCGGCGAGCAGTACTTC
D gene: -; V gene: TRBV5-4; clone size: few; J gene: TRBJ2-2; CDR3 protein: CASSLESEILTGELFF; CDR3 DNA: TGTGCCAGCAGCTTGGAGTCGGAGATCCTCACCGGGGAGCTGTTTTTT
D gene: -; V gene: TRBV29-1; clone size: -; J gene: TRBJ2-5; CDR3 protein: CSVATGFGETQYF; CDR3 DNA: TGCAGCGTCGCCACCGGGTTCGGAGAGACCCAGTACTTC
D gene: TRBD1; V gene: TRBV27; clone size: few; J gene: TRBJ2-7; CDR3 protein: CASSPYTGVEQYF; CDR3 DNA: TGTGCCAGCAGTCCCTACACAGGGGTCGAGCAGTACTTC
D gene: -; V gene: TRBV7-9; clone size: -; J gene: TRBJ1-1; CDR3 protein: CSSSLAGGLMNTEAFF; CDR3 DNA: TGTTCCAGCAGCTTAGCGGGGGGGCTCATGAACACTGAAGCTTTCTTT
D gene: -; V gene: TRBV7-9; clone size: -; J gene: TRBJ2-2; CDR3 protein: CASSSASVNTGELFF; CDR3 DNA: TGTGCCAGCAGCTCGGCTAGCGTTAACACCGGGGAGCTGTTTTTT
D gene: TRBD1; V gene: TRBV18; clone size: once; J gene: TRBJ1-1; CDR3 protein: CASSGGQGGNTEAFF; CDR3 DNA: TGTGCCAGCTCCGGGGGACAGGGCGGAAACACTGAAGCTTTCTTT
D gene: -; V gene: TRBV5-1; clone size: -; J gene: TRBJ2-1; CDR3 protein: CASSLLAPSSYNEQFF; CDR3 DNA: TGCGCCAGCAGCTTACTAGCTCCGAGTTCCTACAATGAGCAGTTCTTC
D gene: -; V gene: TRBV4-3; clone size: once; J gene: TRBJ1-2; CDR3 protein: CASSQTMAGYGYTF; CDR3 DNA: TGCGCCAGCAGCCAAACCATGGCGGGCTATGGCTACACCTTC
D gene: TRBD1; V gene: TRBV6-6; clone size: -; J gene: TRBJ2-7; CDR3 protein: CASRTTGQEAEQYF; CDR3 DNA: TGTGCCAGCAGAACCACGGGACAGGAGGCCGAGCAGTACTTC
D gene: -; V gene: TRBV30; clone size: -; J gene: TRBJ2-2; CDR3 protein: CAWSSPWRDTGELFF; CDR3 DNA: TGTGCCTGGAGTTCCCCATGGAGGGACACCGGGGAGCTGTTTTTT